These 15 T cell receptor beta chains originate from one sample sequenced in a study of blood T cell repertoires in COVID-19. The protocol was immunoSEQ multiplex PCR, while the TCRdb copy is restricted to in-frame clones and leaves out a portion. The profile shows under 300,000 clones, about nine tenths of them singletons. The sample taken for sequencing was PBMCs or T cells enriched from blood (not recorded which). The origin of the receptors is a woman aged 25 to 39 with acute COVID-19.

The V gene is TRBV5-5, the J gene TRBJ2-7; TRBD2 agrees at 10 bases. With V trimmed by 0 bases and J by 7 bases, 7 bases remained unmatched. The CDR3 has 15 amino acids. Germline CDR1 reads SGHKS; CDR2 reads YYEKEE (reference sequence). In DNA form, the CDR3 reads TGTGCCAGCAGCTTGGCAGCGGGAGGGCCTCGGGAGCAGTACTTC. Translation: CASSLAAGGPREQYF.

The V gene is TRBV4-3, the J gene TRBJ2-1, with D possibly matching TRBD2 (5 bases). The CDR3 is 16 amino acids. The germline gives CDR1 LGHNA, CDR2 YSLEER. V lost 2 bases and J 4 bases, leaving 15 bases between the germline ends. CDR3 nucleotide sequence: TGCGCCAGCAGCCAAAACGTGGGAGTAAAGTACAATGAGCAGTTCTTC. Translation: CASSQNVGVKYNEQFF.

The J gene is TRBJ2-7, the V gene TRBV9, with D possibly TRBD1 on 5 matching bases. Per germline, CDR1 SGDLS and CDR2 YYNGEE. The CDR3 covers 13 residues. Trimming took off 4 bases at V and 0 bases at J, with 8 bases between the two ends. The DNA of the CDR3 is TGTGCCAGCAGCCAGGGAAGCTCCTACGAGCAGTACTTC. Translated: CASSQGSSYEQYF.

The gene calls are TRBV18 and TRBJ2-1; TRBD2 aligns across 9 bases. The V gene end was trimmed by 2 bases and the J gene end by 3 bases; junction bases not matched to a gene: 11. This CDR3 spans 18 amino acids. Per germline, CDR1 KGHSH and CDR2 LQKENI. The chain's CDR3 is CASSPTVGAGGLYNEQFF. The CDR3 coding sequence is TGTGCCAGCTCACCAACGGTCGGAGCGGGAGGTCTCTACAATGAGCAGTTCTTC.

The chain is built from TRBV18 and TRBJ2-5, with D tentatively TRBD2 (6 bases). This CDR3 has 17 amino acids. Germline CDR1 and CDR2: KGHSH and LQKENI. V was shortened by 5 bases and J by 1 base, with 20 bases between the two germline ends. CDR3 sequence: CASSYNRDPSVQETQYF. The CDR3 DNA is TGTGCCAGCTCATACAACCGGGACCCTAGCGTCCAAGAGACCCAGTACTTC.

The rearrangement uses TRBV9 and TRBJ2-5; TRBD2 is a possible D gene (5 bases). The CDR3 is 16 amino acids. Germline CDR1 and CDR2: SGDLS and YYNGEE. Deletions cut 0 bases from V and 3 bases from J, with 15 bases between. The CDR3 spells CASSVEAFGIKETQYF. The CDR3 DNA follows: TGTGCCAGCAGCGTAGAGGCTTTCGGGATAAAAGAGACCCAGTACTTC.

V and J are TRBV5-4 and TRBJ2-5; no definite D call. CDR3 length equals 13 residues. V dropped 1 base and J dropped 4 bases, with 8 bases sitting between them. Germline V gene sequence: CDR1 SGHNT, CDR2 YYREEE (reference sequence). This CDR3 is CASSLIGIETQYF. CDR3 nucleotide sequence: TGTGCCAGCAGCTTGATCGGTATAGAGACCCAGTACTTC.

The chain joins TRBV18 to TRBJ2-5; 7 nucleotides line up with TRBD2. The germline V gene has CDR1 KGHSH and CDR2 LQKENI. J was trimmed by 3 bases and V by 0 bases; bases with no gene match: 4. The CDR3 runs 15 residues. The CDR3: CASSPPAGEEETQYF. In DNA, the CDR3 is TGTGCCAGCTCACCACCGGCGGGAGAGGAAGAGACCCAGTACTTC. The complete variable domain, with remaining parts taken from reference TRBV18 and TRBJ2-5, reads NAGVMQNPRHLVRRRGQEARLRCSPMKGHSHVYWYRQLPEEGLKFMVYLQKENIIDESGMPKERFSAEFPKEGPSILRIQQVVRGDSAAYFCASSPPAGEEETQYFGPGTRLLVL.

This clone was seen just once. The chain employs TRBV10-3 and TRBJ2-7; D perhaps matches TRBD1 (5 bases). V lost 8 bases and J lost 4, with 15 bases in between. In germline, CDR1 is ENHRY, CDR2 SYGVKD. The CDR3 runs 13 residues. CDR3 DNA: TGTGCCATCTCGGGCAGTGACAGATACGAGCAGTACTTC. Protein sequence: CAISGSDRYEQYF.

The rearrangement links TRBV7-3 to TRBJ1-6; TRBD1 matches at 7 bases. The CDR3 length is 15 residues. CDR1 is SGHTA and CDR2 is FQGTGA in the germline V gene. V trimming: 4 bases; J trimming: 10 bases; junction bases outside the gene matches: 10. The CDR3 loop reads CASSSSGTVRSPLHF. CDR3 in DNA: TGTGCCAGCAGCTCCTCCGGGACAGTGAGGTCACCCCTCCACTTT.

The J gene is TRBJ2-5, the V gene TRBV7-8; 9 bases match TRBD2. Trimming at V came to 1 base and at J to 4 bases, leaving 7 bases not matched to a gene. Germline V gene data show CDR1 as SGHVS and CDR2 as FQNEAQ. The CDR3 is 16 amino acids. The CDR3 is CASSLVWREGRETQYF. CDR3 coding DNA: TGTGCCAGCAGCTTAGTTTGGCGGGAGGGCCGAGAGACCCAGTACTTC. Combining the CDR3 with reference TRBV7-8 and TRBJ2-5 gives the whole variable domain GAGVSQSPRYKVAKRGQDVALRCDPISGHVSLFWYQQALGQGPEFLTYFQNEAQLDKSGLPSDRFFAERPEGSVSTLKIQRTQQEDSAVYLCASSLVWREGRETQYFGPGTRLLVL.

This chain uses TRBV29-1 with TRBJ2-3, with D possibly matching TRBD1 (5 bases). Germline V gives CDR1 SQVTM, CDR2 ANQGSEA. CDR3 length: 13 amino acids. V shed 4 bases and J shed 5 bases, with 13 bases lying between them. CDR3: CSVGVGVQDTQYF. The DNA for the CDR3 is TGCAGCGTTGGGGTAGGGGTTCAAGATACGCAGTATTTT.

V usage is TRBV28 and J usage is TRBJ1-5; perhaps TRBD1 as D (5 bases). This CDR3 is 15 amino acids long. Trimming took 2 bases from V and 6 from J, leaving 14 bases between them. The germline V gene has CDR1 MDHEN and CDR2 SYDVKM. CDR3 region: CASSLIPSGVQPQHF. CDR3 bases: TGTGCCAGCAGTTTAATTCCCTCGGGGGTTCAGCCCCAGCATTTT.

The chain uses TRBV10-3 and TRBJ1-2; a possible D gene is TRBD1 (6 bases). The CDR3 loop spans 13 amino acids. The ends were cut back, 4 bases at V and 7 bases at J, with 13 bases in the middle. CDR1 ENHRY and CDR2 SYGVKD come from the germline V gene. The CDR3 coding sequence is TGTGCCATCAGTGGGACAGTCCTCCTTGGCTACACCTTC. This gives the protein CAISGTVLLGYTF.

This clone was counted ten times or more. This chain uses TRBV2 with TRBJ1-6, with a tentative D call TRBD1 (6 bases). Between the trimmed V and J ends, which lost 6 bases and 8 bases, there was a span of 14 bases. CDR3 length equals 14 residues. The germline gives CDR1 SNHLY, CDR2 FYNNEI. CDR3 amino acids: CASSQTTGDSPLHF. CDR3 bases: TGTGCCAGCAGCCAGACGACAGGCGATTCACCCCTCCACTTT.